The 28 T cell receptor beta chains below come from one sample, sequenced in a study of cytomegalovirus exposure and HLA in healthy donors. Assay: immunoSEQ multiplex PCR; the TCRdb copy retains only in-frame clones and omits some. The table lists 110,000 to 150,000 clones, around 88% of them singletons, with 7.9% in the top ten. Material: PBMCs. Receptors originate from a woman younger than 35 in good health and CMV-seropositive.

The CDR3 DNA reads TGTGCCAGCAGTTTATCGTGGCAGATGAACACTGAAGCTTTCTTT. This encodes CASSLSWQMNTEAFF. The chain employs TRBV28 and TRBJ1-1; D not resolved. CDR3 length: 15 residues. Per germline, CDR1 MDHEN and CDR2 SYDVKM. V lost 1 base to trimming and J lost 0 bases, with 9 bases between them.

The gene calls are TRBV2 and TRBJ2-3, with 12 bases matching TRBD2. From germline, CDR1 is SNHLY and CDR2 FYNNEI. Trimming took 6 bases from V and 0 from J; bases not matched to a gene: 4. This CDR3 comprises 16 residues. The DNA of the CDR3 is TGTGCCAGCAGCCGACTAGCGGGAGATAGCACAGATACGCAGTATTTT. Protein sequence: CASSRLAGDSTDTQYF.

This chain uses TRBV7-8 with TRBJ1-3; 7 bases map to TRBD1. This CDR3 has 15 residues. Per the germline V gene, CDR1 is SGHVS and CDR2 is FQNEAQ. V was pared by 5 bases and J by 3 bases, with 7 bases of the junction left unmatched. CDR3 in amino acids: CASSPLGGSGNTIYF. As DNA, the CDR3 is TGTGCCAGCAGCCCTCTAGGGGGCAGTGGAAACACCATATATTTT.

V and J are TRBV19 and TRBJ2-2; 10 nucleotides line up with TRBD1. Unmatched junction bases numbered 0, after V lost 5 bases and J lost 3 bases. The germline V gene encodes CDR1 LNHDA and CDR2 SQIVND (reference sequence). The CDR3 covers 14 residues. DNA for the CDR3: TGTGCCAGTAGTGGGACAGGGGACACCGGGGAGCTGTTTTTT. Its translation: CASSGTGDTGELFF. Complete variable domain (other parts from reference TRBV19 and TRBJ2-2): DGGITQSPKYLFRKEGQNVTLSCEQNLNHDAMYWYRQDPGQGLRLIYYSQIVNDFQKGDIAEGYSVSREKKESFPLTVTSAQKNPTAFYLCASSGTGDTGELFFGEGSRLTVL.

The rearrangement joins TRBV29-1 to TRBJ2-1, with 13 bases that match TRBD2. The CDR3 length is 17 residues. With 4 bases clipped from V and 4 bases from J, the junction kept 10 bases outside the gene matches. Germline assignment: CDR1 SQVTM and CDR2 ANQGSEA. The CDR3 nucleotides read TGCAGCGTTGTCCCGGCGGGGACTAGCGGGATTTACAATGAGCAGTTCTTC. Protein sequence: CSVVPAGTSGIYNEQFF.

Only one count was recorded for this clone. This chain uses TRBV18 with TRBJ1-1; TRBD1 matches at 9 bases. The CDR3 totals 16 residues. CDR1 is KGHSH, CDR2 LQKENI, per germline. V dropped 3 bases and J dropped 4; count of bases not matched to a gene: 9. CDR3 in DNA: TGTGCCAGCTCACCCTGGACAGGGGATCTTGCCACTGAAGCTTTCTTT. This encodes CASSPWTGDLATEAFF.

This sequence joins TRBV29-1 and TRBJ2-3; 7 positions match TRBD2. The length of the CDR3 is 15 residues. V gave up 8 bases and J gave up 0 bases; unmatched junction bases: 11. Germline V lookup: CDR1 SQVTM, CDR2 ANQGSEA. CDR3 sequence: CSLKRDGHSTDTQYF. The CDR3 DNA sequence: TGCAGCTTGAAGCGGGACGGCCATAGCACAGATACGCAGTATTTT.

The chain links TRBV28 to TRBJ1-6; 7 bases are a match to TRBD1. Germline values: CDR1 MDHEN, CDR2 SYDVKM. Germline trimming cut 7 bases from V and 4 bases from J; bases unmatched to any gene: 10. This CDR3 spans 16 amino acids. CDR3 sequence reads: CASTTPGGRYNSPLHF. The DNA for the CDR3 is TGTGCCAGCACCACACCAGGGGGAAGATATAATTCACCCCTCCACTTT. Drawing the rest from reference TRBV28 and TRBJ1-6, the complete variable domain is DVKVTQSSRYLVKRTGEKVFLECVQDMDHENMFWYRQDPGLGLRLIYFSYDVKMKEKGDIPEGYSVSREKKERFSLILESASTNQTSMYLCASTTPGGRYNSPLHFGNGTRLTVT.

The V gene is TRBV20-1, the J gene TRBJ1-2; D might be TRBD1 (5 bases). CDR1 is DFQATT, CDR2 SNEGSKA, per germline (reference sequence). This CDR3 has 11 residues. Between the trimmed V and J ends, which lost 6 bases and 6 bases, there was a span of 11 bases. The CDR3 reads CSASGTHGYTF. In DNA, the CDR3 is TGCAGTGCCAGCGGGACTCATGGCTACACCTTC.

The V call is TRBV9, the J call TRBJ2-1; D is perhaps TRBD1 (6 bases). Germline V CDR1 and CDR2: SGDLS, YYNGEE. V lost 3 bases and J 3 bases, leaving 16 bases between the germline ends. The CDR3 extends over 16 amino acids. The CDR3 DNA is TGTGCCAGCAGCGCTACAGGGCTATTAGACTACAATGAGCAGTTCTTC. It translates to CASSATGLLDYNEQFF.

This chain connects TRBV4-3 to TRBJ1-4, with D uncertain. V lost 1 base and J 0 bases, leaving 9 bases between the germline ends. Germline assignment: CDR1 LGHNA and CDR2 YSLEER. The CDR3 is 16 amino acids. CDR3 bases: TGCGCCAGCAGCCAAGGTACCGGTTCAACTAATGAAAAACTGTTTTTT. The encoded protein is CASSQGTGSTNEKLFF.

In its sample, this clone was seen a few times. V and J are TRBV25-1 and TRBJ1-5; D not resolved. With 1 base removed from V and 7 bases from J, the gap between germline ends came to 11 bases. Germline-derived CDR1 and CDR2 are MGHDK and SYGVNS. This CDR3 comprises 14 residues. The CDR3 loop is CASSEWTEGQPQHF. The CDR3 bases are TGTGCCAGCAGTGAATGGACGGAGGGACAGCCCCAGCATTTT. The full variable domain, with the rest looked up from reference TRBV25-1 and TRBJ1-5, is EADIYQTPRYLVIGTGKKITLECSQTMGHDKMYWYQQDPGMELHLIHYSYGVNSTEKGDLSSESTVSRIRTEHFPLTLESARPSHTSQYLCASSEWTEGQPQHFGDGTRLSIL.

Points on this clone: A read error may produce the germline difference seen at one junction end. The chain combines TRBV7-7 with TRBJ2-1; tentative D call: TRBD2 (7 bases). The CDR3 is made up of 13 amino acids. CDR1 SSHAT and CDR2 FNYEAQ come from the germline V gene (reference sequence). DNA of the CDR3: TGTGCTAGCAGCTTAGGGGGGGGGAATGAGCAGTTCTTC. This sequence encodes CASSLGGGNEQFF.

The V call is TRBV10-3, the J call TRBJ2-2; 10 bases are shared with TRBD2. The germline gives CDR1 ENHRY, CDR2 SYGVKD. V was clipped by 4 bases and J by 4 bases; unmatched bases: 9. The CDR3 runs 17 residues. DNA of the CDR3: TGTGCCATCAGTGTTAGCGGGAGGCCCGCGGGCACCGGGGAGCTGTTTTTT. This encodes CAISVSGRPAGTGELFF.

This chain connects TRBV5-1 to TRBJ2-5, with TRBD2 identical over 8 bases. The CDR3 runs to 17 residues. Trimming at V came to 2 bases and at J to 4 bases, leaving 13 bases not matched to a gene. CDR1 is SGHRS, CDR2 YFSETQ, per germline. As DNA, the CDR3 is TGCGCCAGCAGCTTTCAATCCTATCGGACTAGCTCAGAGACCCAGTACTTC. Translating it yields CASSFQSYRTSSETQYF.

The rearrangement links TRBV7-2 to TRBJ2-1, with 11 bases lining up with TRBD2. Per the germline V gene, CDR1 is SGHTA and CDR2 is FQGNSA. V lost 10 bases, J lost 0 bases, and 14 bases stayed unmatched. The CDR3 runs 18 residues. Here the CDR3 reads CAILSGTSGPSSYNEQFF. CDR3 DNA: TGTGCCATACTGTCCGGGACTAGCGGCCCTAGCTCCTACAATGAGCAGTTCTTC.

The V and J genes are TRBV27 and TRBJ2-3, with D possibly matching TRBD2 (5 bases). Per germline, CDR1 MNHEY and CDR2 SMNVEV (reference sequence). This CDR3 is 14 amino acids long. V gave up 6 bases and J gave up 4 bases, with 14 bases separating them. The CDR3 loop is CASRIGVTADTQYF. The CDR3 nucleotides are TGTGCCAGCAGGATCGGGGTGACGGCAGATACGCAGTATTTT.

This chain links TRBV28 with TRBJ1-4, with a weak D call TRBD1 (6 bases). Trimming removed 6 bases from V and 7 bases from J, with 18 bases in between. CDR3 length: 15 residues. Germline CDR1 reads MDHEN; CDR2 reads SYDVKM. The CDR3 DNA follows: TGTGCCAGCAGCCCTTCAGGGGCTGGGGCTGAAAAACTGTTTTTT. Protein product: CASSPSGAGAEKLFF.

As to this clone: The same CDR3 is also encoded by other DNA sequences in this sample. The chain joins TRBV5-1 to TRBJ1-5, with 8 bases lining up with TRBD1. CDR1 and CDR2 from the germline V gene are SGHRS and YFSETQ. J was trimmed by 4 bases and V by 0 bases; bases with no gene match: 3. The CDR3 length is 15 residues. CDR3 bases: TGCGCCAGCAGCTTGGGTCAGGGGGCGAATCAGCCCCAGCATTTT. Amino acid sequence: CASSLGQGANQPQHF. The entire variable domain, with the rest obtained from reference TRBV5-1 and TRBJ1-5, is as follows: KAGVTQTPRYLIKTRGQQVTLSCSPISGHRSVSWYQQTPGQGLQFLFEYFSETQRNKGNFPGRFSGRQFSNSRSEMNVSTLELGDSALYLCASSLGQGANQPQHFGDGTRLSIL.

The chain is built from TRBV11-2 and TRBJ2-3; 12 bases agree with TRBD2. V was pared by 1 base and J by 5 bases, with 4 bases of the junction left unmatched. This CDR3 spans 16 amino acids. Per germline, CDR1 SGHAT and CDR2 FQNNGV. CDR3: CASSLALAGGEDTQYF. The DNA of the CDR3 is TGTGCCAGCAGCTTAGCACTAGCGGGGGGTGAAGATACGCAGTATTTT. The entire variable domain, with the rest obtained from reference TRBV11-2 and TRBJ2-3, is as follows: EAGVAQSPRYKIIEKRQSVAFWCNPISGHATLYWYQQILGQGPKLLIQFQNNGVVDDSQLPKDRFSAERLKGVDSTLKIQPAKLEDSAVYLCASSLALAGGEDTQYFGPGTRLTVL.

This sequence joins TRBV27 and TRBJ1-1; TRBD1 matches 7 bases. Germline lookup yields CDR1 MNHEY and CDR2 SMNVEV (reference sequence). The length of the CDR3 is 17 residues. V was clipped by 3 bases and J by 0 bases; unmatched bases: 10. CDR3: CASSFYRDRIVNTEAFF. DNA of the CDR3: TGTGCCAGCAGTTTCTACCGGGACAGAATCGTGAACACTGAAGCTTTCTTT.

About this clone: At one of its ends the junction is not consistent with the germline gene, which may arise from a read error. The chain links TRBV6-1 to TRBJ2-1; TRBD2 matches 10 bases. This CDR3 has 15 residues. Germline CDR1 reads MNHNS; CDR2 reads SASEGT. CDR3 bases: TGTGCCAGCAGTGAGACTAGCGGGTCCTTCAATGAGCAGTTCTTC. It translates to CASSETSGSFNEQFF.

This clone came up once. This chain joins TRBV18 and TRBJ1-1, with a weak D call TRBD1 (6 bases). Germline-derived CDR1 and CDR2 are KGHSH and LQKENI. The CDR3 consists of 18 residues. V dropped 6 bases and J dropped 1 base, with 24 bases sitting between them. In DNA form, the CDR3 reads TGTGCCAGCTCGCGACCTACAGGGTCTGAGTTAGGGAACACTGAAGCTTTCTTT. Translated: CASSRPTGSELGNTEAFF.

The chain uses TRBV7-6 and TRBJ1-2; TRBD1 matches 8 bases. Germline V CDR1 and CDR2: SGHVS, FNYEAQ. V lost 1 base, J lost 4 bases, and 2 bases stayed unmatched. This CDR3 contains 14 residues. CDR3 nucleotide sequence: TGTGCCAGCAGCTTAGATACAGGGGGCTATGGCTACACCTTC. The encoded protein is CASSLDTGGYGYTF. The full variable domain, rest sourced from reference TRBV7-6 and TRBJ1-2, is GAGVSQSPRYKVTKRGQDVALRCDPISGHVSLYWYRQALGQGPEFLTYFNYEAQQDKSGLPNDRFSAERPEGSISTLTIQRTEQRDSAMYRCASSLDTGGYGYTFGSGTRLTVV.

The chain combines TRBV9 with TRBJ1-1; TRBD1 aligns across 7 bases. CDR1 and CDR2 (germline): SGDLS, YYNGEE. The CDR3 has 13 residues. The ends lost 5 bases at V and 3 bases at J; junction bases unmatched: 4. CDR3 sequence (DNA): TGTGCCAGCAGTGGTACAGGGGACACTGAAGCTTTCTTT. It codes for CASSGTGDTEAFF.

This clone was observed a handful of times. CDR3 DNA sequence: TGTGCCAGCAGCGCCCAGGGGGCGCATAGGCTTATGTATGGCTACACCTTC. Protein: CASSAQGAHRLMYGYTF. This chain joins TRBV7-9 and TRBJ1-2, with 8 bases identical to TRBD1. CDR3 length: 17 residues. From germline, CDR1 is SEHNR and CDR2 FQNEAQ (reference sequence). V lost 5 bases and J lost 5; bases outside the gene matches: 16.

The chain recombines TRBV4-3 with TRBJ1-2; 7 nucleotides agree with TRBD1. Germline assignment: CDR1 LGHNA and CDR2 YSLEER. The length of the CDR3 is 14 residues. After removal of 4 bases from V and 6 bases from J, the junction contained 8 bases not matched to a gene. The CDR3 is CASSPGGFPHGYTF. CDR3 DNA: TGCGCCAGCAGCCCAGGGGGATTCCCCCATGGCTACACCTTC.

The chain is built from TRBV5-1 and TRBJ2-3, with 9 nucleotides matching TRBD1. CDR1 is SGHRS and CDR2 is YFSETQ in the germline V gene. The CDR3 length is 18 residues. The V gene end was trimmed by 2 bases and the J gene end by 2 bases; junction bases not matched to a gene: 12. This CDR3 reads CASSFFVGGQGSTDTQYF. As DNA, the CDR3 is TGCGCCAGCAGCTTCTTCGTTGGGGGACAGGGCTCCACAGATACGCAGTATTTT.